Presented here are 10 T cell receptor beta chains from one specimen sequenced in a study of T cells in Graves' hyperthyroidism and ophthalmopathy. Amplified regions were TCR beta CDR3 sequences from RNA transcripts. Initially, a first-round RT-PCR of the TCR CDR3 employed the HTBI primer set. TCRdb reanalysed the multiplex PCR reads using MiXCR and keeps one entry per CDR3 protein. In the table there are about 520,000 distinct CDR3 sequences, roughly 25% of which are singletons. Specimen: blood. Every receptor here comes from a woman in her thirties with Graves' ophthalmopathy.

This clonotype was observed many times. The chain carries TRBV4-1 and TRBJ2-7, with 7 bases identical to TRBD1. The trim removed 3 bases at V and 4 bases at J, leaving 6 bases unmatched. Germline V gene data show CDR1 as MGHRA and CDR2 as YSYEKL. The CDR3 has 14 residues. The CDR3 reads CASSQAVQGYEQYF. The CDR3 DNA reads TGCGCCAGCAGCCAGGCCGTACAGGGGTACGAGCAGTACTTC.

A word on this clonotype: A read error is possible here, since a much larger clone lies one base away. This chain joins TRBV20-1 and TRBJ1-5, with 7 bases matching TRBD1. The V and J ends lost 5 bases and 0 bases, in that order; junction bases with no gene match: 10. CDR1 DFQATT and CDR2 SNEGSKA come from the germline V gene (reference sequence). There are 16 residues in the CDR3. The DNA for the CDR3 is TGCAGTGCTGCCCTGACAGGGTCTTATAGCAATCAGCCCCAGCATTTT. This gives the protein CSAALTGSYSNQPQHF.

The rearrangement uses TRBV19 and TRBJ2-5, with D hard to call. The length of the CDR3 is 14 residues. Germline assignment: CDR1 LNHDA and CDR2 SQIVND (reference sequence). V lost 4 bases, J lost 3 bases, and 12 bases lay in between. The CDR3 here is CASSRTTREETQYF. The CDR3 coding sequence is TGTGCCAGTAGTAGGACCACCCGAGAAGAGACCCAGTACTTC. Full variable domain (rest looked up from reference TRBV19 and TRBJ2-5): DGGITQSPKYLFRKEGQNVTLSCEQNLNHDAMYWYRQDPGQGLRLIYYSQIVNDFQKGDIAEGYSVSREKKESFPLTVTSAQKNPTAFYLCASSRTTREETQYFGPGTRLLVL.

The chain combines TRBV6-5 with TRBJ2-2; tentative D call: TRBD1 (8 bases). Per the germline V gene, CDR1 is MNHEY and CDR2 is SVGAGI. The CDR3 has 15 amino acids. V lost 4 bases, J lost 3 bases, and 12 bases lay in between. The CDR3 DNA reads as TGTGCCAGCAGTTCACAGGGGGGGGACACCGGGGAGCTGTTTTTT. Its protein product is CASSSQGGDTGELFF.

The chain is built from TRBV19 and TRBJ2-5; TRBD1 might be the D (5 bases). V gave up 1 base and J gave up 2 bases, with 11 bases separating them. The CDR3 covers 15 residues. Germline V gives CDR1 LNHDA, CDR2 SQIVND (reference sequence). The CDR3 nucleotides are TGTGCCAGTAGTATAGTATCGCAGGGACAAGAGACCCAGTACTTC. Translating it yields CASSIVSQGQETQYF.

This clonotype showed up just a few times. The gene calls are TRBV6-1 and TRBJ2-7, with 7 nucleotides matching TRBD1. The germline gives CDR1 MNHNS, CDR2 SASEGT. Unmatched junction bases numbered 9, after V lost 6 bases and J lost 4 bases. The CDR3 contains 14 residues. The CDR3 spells CASSTRTGGYEQYF. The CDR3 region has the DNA TGTGCCAGCAGCACCAGGACAGGTGGTTACGAGCAGTACTTC.

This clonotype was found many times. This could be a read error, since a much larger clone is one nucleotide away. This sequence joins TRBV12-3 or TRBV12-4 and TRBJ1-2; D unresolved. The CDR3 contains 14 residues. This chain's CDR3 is CASSFNQANYGCTF. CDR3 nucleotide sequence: TGTGCCAGCAGTTTTAACCAAGCCAACTATGGCTGCACCTTC.

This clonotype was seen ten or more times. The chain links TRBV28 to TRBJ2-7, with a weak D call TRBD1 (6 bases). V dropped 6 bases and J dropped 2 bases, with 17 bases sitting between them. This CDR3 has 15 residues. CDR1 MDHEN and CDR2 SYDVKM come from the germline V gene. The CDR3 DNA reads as TGTGCCAGCAGACCCAGGGGCGATTTTCCCTACGAGCAGTACTTC. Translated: CASRPRGDFPYEQYF.

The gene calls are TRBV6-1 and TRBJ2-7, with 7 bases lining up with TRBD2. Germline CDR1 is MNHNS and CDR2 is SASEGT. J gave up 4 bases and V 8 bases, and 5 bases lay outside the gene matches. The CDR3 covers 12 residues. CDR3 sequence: CASPSSGYEQYF. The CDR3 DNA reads TGTGCCAGCCCGTCTAGCGGATACGAGCAGTACTTC.

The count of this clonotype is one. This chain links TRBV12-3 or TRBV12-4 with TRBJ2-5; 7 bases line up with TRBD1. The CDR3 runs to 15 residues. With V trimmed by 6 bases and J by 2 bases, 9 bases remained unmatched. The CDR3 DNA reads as TGTGCCAGCAGCCCGCAACAGGGGTTACAAGAGACCCAGTACTTC. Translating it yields CASSPQQGLQETQYF.